The 23 T cell receptor beta chains given below trace back to one sample, sequenced in a study of blood T cell repertoires in COVID-19. Using immunoSEQ multiplex PCR, the repertoire was profiled, and TCRdb retains in-frame clones only, with some absent. Among approximately 150,000 clones listed, 75% to 90% were seen once. Sequenced sample: peripheral blood. The receptor set was obtained from a man aged 65-85 years with acute or convalescent COVID-19.

This chain connects TRBV5-6 to TRBJ2-2, with D possibly matching TRBD1 (5 bases). The germline V gene has CDR1 SGHDT and CDR2 YYEEEE. CDR3 length: 15 residues. V dropped 0 bases and J dropped 3 bases, with 9 bases sitting between them. CDR3 bases: TGTGCCAGCAGCTTGGTCGACAGACACACCGGGGAGCTGTTTTTT. Protein: CASSLVDRHTGELFF.

This chain links TRBV14 with TRBJ1-2; a possible D gene is TRBD1 (5 bases). Germline-derived CDR1 and CDR2 are SGHDN and FVKESK. This CDR3 has 13 amino acids. Trimming pared 2 bases from V and 6 bases from J, leaving 10 bases between. DNA of the CDR3: TGTGCCAGCAGCCAACGGGCGGGGGATGGCTACACCTTC. Encoded protein: CASSQRAGDGYTF.

The V gene is TRBV15, the J gene TRBJ2-1, with a tentative D call TRBD2 (5 bases). V shed 0 bases and J shed 8 bases, with 8 bases lying between them. The CDR3 length is 13 residues. The V gene's germline CDR1 is LNHNV and CDR2 YYDKDF (reference sequence). The CDR3 DNA is TGTGCCACCAGCAGAGATTTGAGGGATGAGCAGTTCTTC. Amino acid sequence: CATSRDLRDEQFF.

The CDR3 region has the DNA TGTGCCACCTTCGGGGCCAGGGGGAACGGGGAGCTGTTTTTT. This encodes CATFGARGNGELFF. This rearrangement joins TRBV2 to TRBJ2-2, with 7 bases aligning to TRBD1. The CDR3 extends over 14 amino acids. Germline V gives CDR1 SNHLY, CDR2 FYNNEI. V lost 10 bases and J lost 7; bases outside the gene matches: 12.

The chain uses TRBV27 and TRBJ1-2, with D possibly being TRBD1 (6 bases). Trimming pared 7 bases from V and 5 bases from J, leaving 14 bases between. CDR3 size: 13 residues. The germline V gene has CDR1 MNHEY and CDR2 SMNVEV (reference sequence). The CDR3 DNA reads TGTGCCAGCACAAAGGGGGTCCAATATGGCTACACCTTC. Its translation is CASTKGVQYGYTF.

The rearrangement joins TRBV5-1 to TRBJ2-2, with 16 bases lining up with TRBD2. Germline CDR1 reads SGHRS; CDR2 reads YFSETQ. This CDR3 has 17 amino acids. J gave up 3 bases and V 4 bases, and 3 bases lay outside the gene matches. This CDR3 reads CASSPGLAGGHTGELFF. CDR3 sequence (DNA): TGCGCCAGCAGCCCGGGACTAGCGGGAGGGCACACCGGGGAGCTGTTTTTT.

About this clone: Other nucleotide sequences from this sample produce the same CDR3. V is TRBV2 and J is TRBJ1-5, with TRBD1 matching 7 bases. The V gene end was trimmed by 4 bases and the J gene end by 2 bases; junction bases not matched to a gene: 2. The CDR3 is 14 amino acids. The germline V gene has CDR1 SNHLY and CDR2 FYNNEI. The CDR3 reads CASSGTGGNQPQHF. For the CDR3, the DNA is TGTGCCAGCAGTGGGACAGGCGGCAATCAGCCCCAGCATTTT.

The V gene is TRBV6-5, the J gene TRBJ2-7; 9 bases fit TRBD2. Germline CDR1 and CDR2: MNHEY and SVGAGI. V shed 4 bases, J shed 0 bases, and the junction held 1 base outside the gene matches. The CDR3 has 14 residues. This CDR3 is CASSSSGTSYEQYF. In DNA, the CDR3 is TGTGCCAGCAGTTCTAGCGGGACCTCCTACGAGCAGTACTTC.

This clone has only a few counts. The chain couples TRBV6-6 to TRBJ2-2; 11 bases line up with TRBD2. Trimming at V came to 6 bases and at J to 4 bases, leaving 4 bases not matched to a gene. CDR1 and CDR2 (germline): MNHNY, SVGAGI (reference sequence). The CDR3 has 15 amino acids. Here the CDR3 reads CASRVSGRVTGELFF. CDR3 DNA sequence: TGTGCCAGCAGGGTTAGCGGGAGGGTCACCGGGGAGCTGTTTTTT.

This rearrangement joins TRBV7-9 to TRBJ2-4, with D possibly TRBD1 on 5 matching bases. The CDR3 has 19 residues. The germline V gene encodes CDR1 SEHNR and CDR2 FQNEAQ (reference sequence). The V and J ends lost 1 base and 0 bases respectively, with 19 bases between them. The CDR3 loop reads CASSLGVRGSPLAKNIQYF. The CDR3 DNA sequence: TGTGCCAGCAGCTTAGGGGTAAGGGGCAGCCCCCTAGCCAAAAACATTCAGTACTTC. Combining the CDR3 with reference TRBV7-9 and TRBJ2-4 gives the whole variable domain DTGVSQNPRHKITKRGQNVTFRCDPISEHNRLYWYRQTLGQGPEFLTYFQNEAQLEKSRLLSDRFSAERPKGSFSTLEIQRTEQGDSAMYLCASSLGVRGSPLAKNIQYFGAGTRLSVL.

The V and J genes are TRBV6-5 and TRBJ2-3, with no clear D. Per germline, CDR1 MNHEY and CDR2 SVGAGI. This CDR3 is 14 amino acids long. V lost 4 bases and J lost 2, with 10 bases in between. The DNA for the CDR3 is TGTGCCAGCAGTTTCCGTTTGGCCACAGATACGCAGTATTTT. Translating it yields CASSFRLATDTQYF.

V is TRBV25-1 and J is TRBJ2-7, with TRBD1 identical over 11 bases. CDR1 is MGHDK and CDR2 is SYGVNS in the germline V gene. V dropped 8 bases and J dropped 7; count of bases not matched to a gene: 10. The CDR3 extends over 14 amino acids. This CDR3 reads CASGGTGGVEEQYF. In DNA form, the CDR3 reads TGTGCCAGCGGGGGGACAGGGGGTGTCGAGGAGCAGTACTTC.

The chain employs TRBV5-4 and TRBJ2-3; D uncertain. The CDR3 consists of 15 residues. Trimming removed 4 bases from V and 8 bases from J, with 20 bases in between. Germline V lookup: CDR1 SGHNT, CDR2 YYREEE (reference sequence). This CDR3 is CASSTDLKTTGTQYF. The DNA for the CDR3 is TGTGCCAGCAGCACTGACTTAAAGACCACTGGTACGCAGTATTTT.

The V and J genes are TRBV29-1 and TRBJ2-3, with 8 bases that match TRBD2. The CDR3 length is 16 residues. Germline CDR1 reads SQVTM; CDR2 reads ANQGSEA. V gave up 3 bases and J gave up 4 bases; unmatched junction bases: 12. The CDR3 here is CSVDVLGAGGADTQYF. The CDR3 nucleotides are TGCAGCGTTGACGTGCTAGGGGCGGGAGGCGCAGATACGCAGTATTTT.

V gene TRBV5-4 combines with J gene TRBJ1-2; 8 bases align to TRBD1. The CDR3 is 13 residues long. Trimming at V came to 4 bases and at J to 6 bases, leaving 5 bases not matched to a gene. The germline V gene encodes CDR1 SGHNT and CDR2 YYREEE (reference sequence). The CDR3 nucleotides are TGTGCCAGCAGCACGACAGGGGTTAATGGCTACACCTTC. It is translated as CASSTTGVNGYTF. Full variable domain (missing parts from reference TRBV5-4 and TRBJ1-2): ETGVTQSPTHLIKTRGQQVTLRCSSQSGHNTVSWYQQALGQGPQFIFQYYREEENGRGNFPPRFSGLQFPNYSSELNVNALELDDSALYLCASSTTGVNGYTFGSGTRLTVV.

V is TRBV5-1 and J is TRBJ1-5, with 7 positions matching TRBD1. Germline trimming cut 0 bases from V and 6 bases from J; bases unmatched to any gene: 3. Looked up from germline, CDR1 is SGHRS and CDR2 is YFSETQ. There are 14 residues in the CDR3. The chain's CDR3 is CASSLEGAGQPQHF. The CDR3 DNA is TGCGCCAGCAGCTTGGAGGGGGCGGGTCAGCCCCAGCATTTT. Full variable domain (outside the CDR3, taken from reference TRBV5-1 and TRBJ1-5): KAGVTQTPRYLIKTRGQQVTLSCSPISGHRSVSWYQQTPGQGLQFLFEYFSETQRNKGNFPGRFSGRQFSNSRSEMNVSTLELGDSALYLCASSLEGAGQPQHFGDGTRLSIL.

The V and J genes are TRBV3-1 (or the pseudogene TRBV3-2) and TRBJ1-3, with 10 bases lining up with TRBD1. Germline assignment: CDR1 LGHDT and CDR2 YNNKEL (reference sequence). The CDR3 has 15 amino acids. With V trimmed by 2 bases and J by 4 bases, 2 bases remained unmatched. The CDR3 sequence is CASSQQDRGGNTIYF. In nucleotides, the CDR3 is TGTGCCAGCAGCCAACAGGACAGGGGGGGAAACACCATATATTTT.

The chain links TRBV19 to TRBJ1-1; unclear D gene. Germline lookup yields CDR1 LNHDA and CDR2 SQIVND (reference sequence). The CDR3 has 15 residues. The V gene lost 0 bases and the J gene lost 0 bases, with 8 bases spanning the gap. The CDR3 DNA reads TGTGCCAGTAGTATAGATTTCGGTATGAACACTGAAGCTTTCTTT. Its protein is CASSIDFGMNTEAFF.

About this clone itself: This sample includes further DNA sequences coding for the same CDR3. This rearrangement joins TRBV29-1 to TRBJ1-5, with 7 bases fitting TRBD1. From germline, CDR1 is SQVTM and CDR2 ANQGSEA. J lost 5 bases, V lost 5 bases, and 3 bases had no gene match. The CDR3 loop spans 12 amino acids. The CDR3 region has the DNA TGCAGCGTTCGACAGGGCGATCAGCCCCAGCATTTT. It codes for CSVRQGDQPQHF. The whole variable domain, remainder taken from reference TRBV29-1 and TRBJ1-5, is SAVISQKPSRDICQRGTSLTIQCQVDSQVTMMFWYRQQPGQSLTLIATANQGSEATYESGFVIDKFPISRPNLTFSTLTVSNMSPEDSSIYLCSVRQGDQPQHFGDGTRLSIL.

The chain uses TRBV3-1 (or the pseudogene TRBV3-2) and TRBJ1-6; D unclear. The CDR3 extends over 16 amino acids. The germline V and J ends were trimmed by 6 bases and 4 bases, with 16 bases remaining between them. The V gene's germline CDR1 is LGHDT and CDR2 YNNKEL (reference sequence). Written as DNA, the CDR3 is TGTGCCAGCAGGAGGGAGACACCGAGTTATAATTCACCCCTCCACTTT. It codes for CASRRETPSYNSPLHF.

V and J are TRBV6-5 and TRBJ2-3; no definite D call. The germline V gene has CDR1 MNHEY and CDR2 SVGAGI. The CDR3 is 11 amino acids. V was cut by 6 bases and J by 4 bases, with 5 bases left in between. CDR3 residues: CASSLADTQYF. In DNA form, the CDR3 reads TGTGCCAGCAGCCTAGCAGATACGCAGTATTTT.

With respect to this clone: A junction end diverges from the germline sequence, so it may reflect a read error. CDR3 amino acids: CAWSVQGNSLNSGYTF. Here the CDR3 DNA reads TGTGCCTGGAGTGTACAGGGGAACAGCTTAAACTCTGGCTACACCTTC. V usage is TRBV30 and J usage is TRBJ1-2, with 7 bases identical to TRBD1. Per germline, CDR1 GTSNPN and CDR2 SVGIG (reference sequence). The CDR3 contains 16 residues.

This clone turned up a few times. V gene TRBV6-5 combines with J gene TRBJ1-2; the D gene is possibly TRBD1 (5 bases). Trimming took off 2 bases at V and 8 bases at J, with 18 bases between the two ends. The CDR3 extends over 15 amino acids. Germline assignment: CDR1 MNHEY and CDR2 SVGAGI. Here the CDR3 reads CASSYQGITSNGYTF. CDR3 coding DNA: TGTGCCAGCAGTTACCAGGGAATAACGTCCAACGGCTACACCTTC.